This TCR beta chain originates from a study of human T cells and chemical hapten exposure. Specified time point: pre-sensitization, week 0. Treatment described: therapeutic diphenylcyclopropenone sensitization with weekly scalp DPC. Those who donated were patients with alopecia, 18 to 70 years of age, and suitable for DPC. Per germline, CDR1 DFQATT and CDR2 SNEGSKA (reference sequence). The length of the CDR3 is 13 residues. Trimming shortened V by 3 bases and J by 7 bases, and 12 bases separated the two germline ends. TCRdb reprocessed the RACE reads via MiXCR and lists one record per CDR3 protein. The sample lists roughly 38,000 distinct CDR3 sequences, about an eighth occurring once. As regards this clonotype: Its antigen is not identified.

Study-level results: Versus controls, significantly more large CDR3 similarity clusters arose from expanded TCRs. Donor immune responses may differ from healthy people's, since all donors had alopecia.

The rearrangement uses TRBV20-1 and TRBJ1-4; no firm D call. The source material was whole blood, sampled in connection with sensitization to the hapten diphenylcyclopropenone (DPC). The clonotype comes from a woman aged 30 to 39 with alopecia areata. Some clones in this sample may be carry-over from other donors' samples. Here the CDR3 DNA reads TGCAGTGCTAGTAGCGGTCCTACTGAAAAACTGTTTTTT. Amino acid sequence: CSASSGPTEKLFF.